This T cell receptor (beta chain) appears in the sequencing data of a study of blood T cell repertoires in COVID-19. This CDR3 has 16 amino acids. The germline V gene encodes CDR1 LGHDT and CDR2 YNNKEL (reference sequence). Trimming removed 5 bases from V and 3 bases from J; junction bases left unmatched: 10. Method: immunoSEQ multiplex PCR; TCRdb's copy keeps in-frame clones and lacks some. The sample comprises about 410,000 clones, 90% of which are singletons, and more than 0.55% rests with the top ten. Membership in each cohort depended on participant-reported clinical history. The V call is TRBV3-1 (or the pseudogene TRBV3-2), the J call TRBJ1-3; TRBD1 aligns across 7 bases. Source material: PBMCs or T cells enriched from blood (not recorded which). This sequence originates from a man between 18 and 35 years old who had recovered from COVID-19. CDR3: CASSTRGTVGGNTIYF. The CDR3 DNA reads TGTGCCAGCAGCACGCGCGGGACAGTCGGTGGAAACACCATATATTTT.